The sequence of this T cell receptor beta chain was determined in a study of blood T cell repertoires in COVID-19. The table came from immunoSEQ multiplex PCR; TCRdb's copy has only in-frame clones and leaves some out. The table has 60,000 to 90,000 clones, roughly 81% seen once. Input material: peripheral blood. The sequence derives from a man between 60 and 70 years old with COVID-19, enrolled during active disease.

CDR3 residues: CASSLTSQETQYF. CDR3 nucleotide sequence: TGCGCCAGCAGCTTGACTAGTCAAGAGACCCAGTACTTC. This chain links TRBV5-1 with TRBJ2-5, with D possibly TRBD2 on 5 matching bases. CDR1 SGHRS and CDR2 YFSETQ come from the germline V gene. V was clipped by 1 base and J by 2 bases, with 6 bases between them. This CDR3 is built from 13 residues.